Each of the 27 T cell receptor beta chains below was sequenced from the same sample in a study of blood T cell repertoires in COVID-19 (TCRdb year 2020). Receptors were amplified or captured by the immunoSEQ multiplex PCR assay. Drawn from immuneACCESS, this table holds only the in-frame rearrangements with V and J called that TCRdb kept. Clones are partly lost; checked studies trace under half to an unresolved V gene and leave the rest unexplained. For this sample there are 250,000 to 350,000 clones; about 89% appear just once. Clones ranked in the top ten supply approximately 7.8% of the sample. The source material was peripheral blood. The receptors stem from a woman aged 50 to 60 who had recovered from COVID-19.

The chain combines TRBV30 with TRBJ1-2; D is perhaps TRBD1 (5 bases). CDR1 and CDR2 (germline): GTSNPN, SVGIG (reference sequence). This CDR3 has 14 amino acids. V shed 4 bases and J shed 7 bases, with 19 bases lying between them. CDR3 loop: CAWNALWGSSGYTF. Here the CDR3 DNA reads TGTGCCTGGAACGCGCTCTGGGGCAGTAGTGGCTACACCTTC.

This clone was detected only once. The rearrangement uses TRBV10-3 and TRBJ1-2; D unclear. With 6 bases removed from V and 1 base from J, the gap between germline ends came to 12 bases. This CDR3 is 14 amino acids long. The germline gives CDR1 ENHRY, CDR2 SYGVKD. The CDR3 nucleotides read TGTGCCATCAGAGGACCCCGGGATAACTATGGCTACACCTTC. Protein sequence: CAIRGPRDNYGYTF.

This sequence joins TRBV3-1 (or the pseudogene TRBV3-2) and TRBJ2-1; D gene unclear. V was shortened by 1 base and J by 6 bases, with 7 bases between the two germline ends. This CDR3 is 13 amino acids long. Germline CDR1 reads LGHDT; CDR2 reads YNNKEL (reference sequence). The CDR3 region is CASSQGPSNEQFF. The CDR3 region has the DNA TGTGCCAGCAGCCAAGGGCCGTCCAATGAGCAGTTCTTC.

This clone was detected only once. The chain uses TRBV28 and TRBJ1-1; TRBD1 is a possible D gene (5 bases). Germline assignment: CDR1 MDHEN and CDR2 SYDVKM. The V and J ends lost 4 bases and 2 bases respectively, with 11 bases between them. The length of the CDR3 is 14 residues. CDR3 residues: CASSSGQPNTEAFF. The CDR3 DNA follows: TGTGCCAGCAGTTCCGGACAACCCAACACTGAAGCTTTCTTT.

This sequence joins TRBV4-1 and TRBJ2-3; TRBD2 matches at 11 bases. The CDR3 extends over 15 amino acids. V lost 1 base, J lost 6 bases, and 3 bases stayed unmatched. Germline CDR1 reads MGHRA; CDR2 reads YSYEKL. DNA of the CDR3: TGCGCCAGCAGCCAAGTAGCGGGAGGGAGGGATACGCAGTATTTT. Its translation is CASSQVAGGRDTQYF.

The chain employs TRBV24-1 and TRBJ1-1, with no clear D. The CDR3 has 14 amino acids. Germline CDR1 reads KGHDR; CDR2 reads SFDVKD. Trimming removed 4 bases at V and 6 bases at J, with 14 bases between. The CDR3 here is CATSESGRWAEAFF. In nucleotides, the CDR3 is TGTGCCACCAGTGAGTCGGGGAGGTGGGCTGAAGCTTTCTTT.

The chain employs TRBV4-3 and TRBJ1-4; D not certain. This CDR3 contains 13 residues. With 1 base removed from V and 8 bases from J, the gap between germline ends came to 8 bases. Germline assignment: CDR1 LGHNA and CDR2 YSLEER. This chain's CDR3 is CASSQVRGEKLFF. DNA of the CDR3: TGCGCCAGCAGCCAAGTCCGAGGCGAAAAACTGTTTTTT.

The J gene is TRBJ2-3, the V gene TRBV6-5; tentative D call: TRBD2 (5 bases). The CDR3 covers 16 residues. Germline loops: CDR1 MNHEY, CDR2 SVGAGI. Trimming removed 0 bases from V and 4 bases from J, with 14 bases in between. CDR3 sequence reads: CASSYSSAGHADTQYF. Here the CDR3 DNA reads TGTGCCAGCAGTTACTCGTCTGCGGGTCACGCAGATACGCAGTATTTT.

The rearrangement links TRBV15 to TRBJ2-3; D gene ambiguous. The CDR3 runs 16 residues. V was shortened by 1 base and J by 0 bases, with 11 bases between the two germline ends. Germline V gives CDR1 LNHNV, CDR2 YYDKDF (reference sequence). The CDR3 coding sequence is TGTGCCACCAGCAGAGGGGCAGGTACTAGCACAGATACGCAGTATTTT. Translated, it gives CATSRGAGTSTDTQYF.

The table lists this clone with many counts. This chain connects TRBV5-1 to TRBJ1-6, with no clear D. This CDR3 comprises 13 residues. The germline gives CDR1 SGHRS, CDR2 YFSETQ. The V end lost 0 bases, the J end lost 12 bases, and 10 bases lay between the germline ends. The CDR3 DNA reads TGCGCCAGCAGCTTGGCGTCGGAGAGACCCCTCCACTTT. As protein: CASSLASERPLHF.

The rearrangement joins TRBV7-2 to TRBJ2-3; the D gene is possibly TRBD2 (5 bases). Trimming stripped 2 bases from V and 1 base from J, with 10 bases between. Germline CDR1 reads SGHTA; CDR2 reads FQGNSA. This CDR3 spans 15 amino acids. The CDR3: CASSLFPAGTDTQYF. For the CDR3, the DNA is TGTGCCAGCAGCTTATTCCCAGCGGGCACAGATACGCAGTATTTT.

This chain connects TRBV30 to TRBJ2-7, with TRBD2 as a possible D gene (6 bases). The CDR3 is 13 amino acids. From germline, CDR1 is GTSNPN and CDR2 SVGIG (reference sequence). V was clipped by 0 bases and J by 8 bases, with 14 bases between them. This CDR3 reads CAWSVRGAGKQYF. Written as DNA, the CDR3 is TGTGCCTGGAGTGTACGGGGTGCGGGGAAGCAGTACTTC.

The chain links TRBV5-4 to TRBJ2-5; possibly TRBD1 for D (6 bases). The CDR3 extends over 15 amino acids. Germline values: CDR1 SGHNT, CDR2 YYREEE (reference sequence). V lost 4 bases and J lost 5, with 18 bases in between. The CDR3 DNA is TGTGCCAGCAGCGGAAGGACAGTCAAGGGGGAGACCCAGTACTTC. Amino acid sequence: CASSGRTVKGETQYF. Filled out from reference TRBV5-4 and TRBJ2-5, the complete variable domain reads ETGVTQSPTHLIKTRGQQVTLRCSSQSGHNTVSWYQQALGQGPQFIFQYYREEENGRGNFPPRFSGLQFPNYSSELNVNALELDDSALYLCASSGRTVKGETQYFGPGTRLLVL.

J is TRBJ1-2 and V is TRBV28; possibly TRBD1 for D (6 bases). V was trimmed by 5 bases and J by 13 bases, leaving 14 bases between them. Per the germline V gene, CDR1 is MDHEN and CDR2 is SYDVKM. CDR3 length equals 11 residues. CDR3 residues: CASSADSPRTF. CDR3 DNA sequence: TGTGCCAGCAGTGCGGACAGTCCTCGCACCTTC.

Points on this clone: Other DNA sequences of this sample code for an identical CDR3. The chain uses TRBV7-2 and TRBJ1-2; TRBD1 agrees at 10 bases. The length of the CDR3 is 14 residues. Germline loops: CDR1 SGHTA, CDR2 FQGNSA. Trimming cost V 4 bases and J 5 bases; bases outside gene matches: 4. The CDR3: CASSSTGGGYGYTF. For the CDR3, the DNA is TGTGCCAGCAGCTCGACAGGGGGCGGGTATGGCTACACCTTC. The full variable domain, rest sourced from reference TRBV7-2 and TRBJ1-2, is GAGVSQSPSNKVTEKGKDVELRCDPISGHTALYWYRQSLGQGLEFLIYFQGNSAPDKSGLPSDRFSAERTGGSVSTLTIQRTQQEDSAVYLCASSSTGGGYGYTFGSGTRLTVV.

The rearrangement joins TRBV6-5 to TRBJ2-1, with 8 positions matching TRBD2. CDR3 length equals 15 residues. CDR1 is MNHEY and CDR2 is SVGAGI in the germline V gene. Unmatched junction bases numbered 3, after V lost 3 bases and J lost 2 bases. The CDR3 bases are TGTGCCAGCAGTTATAATAGCGGGGCCTACAATGAGCAGTTCTTC. Its translation is CASSYNSGAYNEQFF.

The rearrangement links TRBV4-3 to TRBJ2-1, with 8 bases identical to TRBD2. This CDR3 is built from 15 residues. V dropped 1 base and J dropped 7; count of bases not matched to a gene: 6. Germline V gene lookup returns CDR1 LGHNA and CDR2 YSLEER. The CDR3, as DNA: TGCGCCAGCAGCCAAGTTAGCGGGAAGAGGAATGAGCAGTTCTTC. This encodes CASSQVSGKRNEQFF.

The V call is TRBV28, the J call TRBJ1-3; the match to TRBD1 covers 11 bases. Germline values: CDR1 MDHEN, CDR2 SYDVKM. The trim removed 5 bases at V and 0 bases at J, leaving 6 bases unmatched. The CDR3 has 17 amino acids. The CDR3 coding sequence is TGTGCCAGCAGTGTTCCCGGGACAGGGGGCTCTGGAAACACCATATATTTT. It codes for CASSVPGTGGSGNTIYF.

The CDR3 loop reads CASFSGSNYNEQFF. CDR3 nucleotide sequence: TGTGCCAGCTTTAGCGGGAGCAACTACAATGAGCAGTTCTTC. The rearrangement links TRBV28 to TRBJ2-1; 9 nucleotides match TRBD2. The CDR3 sequence is 14 residues long. V lost 8 bases and J lost 3; bases outside the gene matches: 5. The V gene's germline CDR1 is MDHEN and CDR2 SYDVKM.

The chain has TRBV4-3 and TRBJ2-3; D is perhaps TRBD2 (6 bases). CDR1 is LGHNA, CDR2 YSLEER, per germline. CDR3 size: 14 residues. V lost 3 bases and J lost 9, with 16 bases in between. CDR3 sequence (DNA): TGCGCCAGCAGCCACGGGGACTGGGATGTCACGCAGTATTTT. This codes for CASSHGDWDVTQYF.

This sequence joins TRBV7-6 and TRBJ2-7; a possible D gene is TRBD2 (6 bases). CDR1 and CDR2 from the germline V gene are SGHVS and FNYEAQ. V was pared by 1 base and J by 2 bases, with 21 bases between. This CDR3 region has 18 residues. This chain's CDR3 is CASSLGLYGGTVAYEQYF. DNA for the CDR3: TGTGCCAGCAGCTTAGGGTTATACGGAGGGACGGTGGCCTACGAGCAGTACTTC.

The chain has TRBV2 and TRBJ1-5; tentative D call: TRBD1 (6 bases). This CDR3 has 16 residues. CDR1 and CDR2 (germline): SNHLY, FYNNEI. Trimming shortened V by 5 bases and J by 0 bases, and 14 bases separated the two germline ends. The DNA of the CDR3 is TGTGCCAGCAGTCTTAGACAGGTCTATAGCAATCAGCCCCAGCATTTT. Protein sequence: CASSLRQVYSNQPQHF.

The gene calls are TRBV30 and TRBJ1-2, with TRBD1 identical over 7 bases. The CDR3 is 13 amino acids. The V segment lost 3 bases and the J segment 3 bases; nucleotides outside the gene matches: 4. Per germline, CDR1 GTSNPN and CDR2 SVGIG (reference sequence). CDR3 in DNA: TGTGCCTGGAGCATTGGACAGGACTATGGCTACACCTTC. Its translation: CAWSIGQDYGYTF.

This chain links TRBV6-2 or TRBV6-3 with TRBJ2-7; 8 bases map to TRBD2. Germline CDR1 is MNHEY and CDR2 is SVGEGT. CDR3 size: 15 residues. Losses at the gene ends were 5 bases for V and 3 bases for J; bases not matched to a gene: 9. CDR3 region: CASSPRAGGLYEQYF. The CDR3 DNA is TGTGCCAGCAGTCCCCGGGCGGGAGGCCTCTACGAGCAGTACTTC.

V and J are TRBV21-1 and TRBJ1-1; the table calls TRBD1, which could not be checked here. TRBV21-1 is termed a pseudogene. The CDR3 is 12 residues long. In DNA form, the CDR3 reads TGTGCCAGCAGCCTCGGACACTTTGAAGCTTTCTTT. Its translation is CASSLGHFEAFF.

The chain combines TRBV6-5 with TRBJ2-1; the D gene is possibly TRBD2 (6 bases). CDR1 is MNHEY and CDR2 is SVGAGI in the germline V gene. The CDR3 covers 16 residues. Trimming shortened V by 0 bases and J by 4 bases, and 13 bases separated the two germline ends. The CDR3: CASSYSGSSVYNEQFF. The DNA of the CDR3 is TGTGCCAGCAGTTACTCAGGGTCTAGCGTGTACAATGAGCAGTTCTTC.

The rearrangement joins TRBV10-2 to TRBJ1-5; D remains ambiguous. Trimming took off 6 bases at V and 3 bases at J, with 9 bases between the two ends. The CDR3 sequence is 13 residues long. The germline V gene has CDR1 WSHSY and CDR2 SAAADI. DNA of the CDR3: TGCGCCAGCAGGTACAGTGACAATCAGCCCCAGCATTTT. This codes for CASRYSDNQPQHF.